This note documents a single TCR beta chain sequence. Its specificity is not known. This CDR3 region has 14 residues. V was trimmed by 6 bases and J by 7 bases, leaving 15 bases between them. Per the germline V gene, CDR1 is MDHEN and CDR2 is SYDVKM. The input for sorted-subset replicate PCRs was around 210 ng DNA, tens of thousands of T cell genomes. Libraries were prepared by immunoSEQ multiplex PCR; TCRdb keeps only in-frame clonotypes and omits some of them. Of under 1,900,000 clones detected, less than 99% appear once; the ten largest clones hold around 0.33%. This entry belongs to a study of shared clonotypes between healthy human individuals. Study-wide context: Each donor's CD8 memory used one plate, CD8 naive two, each CD4 subset three.

Study observations and caveats: It was expected that sequencing depth would affect clonotype sharing among donors. Of the naive CD4 clonotypes, approximately 5% were shared across four donors.

This sequence joins TRBV28 and TRBJ1-4; D unresolved. This receptor was identified in a man younger than 40 in good health. Sequencing was carried out using naive CD4+ T cells sorted from blood. Indicated subset: CD45RA+ positively selected. CDR3 sequence (DNA): TGTGCCAGCAGCCGTGATGGGGATCCTGAAAAACTGTTTTTT. Translated: CASSRDGDPEKLFF.